The present T cell receptor beta chain was sequenced within a study of T cell changes during pregnancy in multiple sclerosis. Germline-derived CDR1 and CDR2 are LNHDA and SQIVND (reference sequence). The CDR3 has 16 amino acids. V shed 3 bases and J 0 bases; nucleotides not matched to a gene: 4. TCRdb's table, derived via immunoSEQ multiplex PCR, lists solely in-frame clones and lacks some. The repertoire holds tens of thousands of clones, with over 80% as singletons. The TCR sequence derives from a female donor with multiple sclerosis, enrolled in a pregnancy study. This chain joins TRBV19 and TRBJ2-1; 8 nucleotides match TRBD2. The sequenced sample was CD8+ T cells from peripheral blood mononuclear cells, obtained in the third trimester of pregnancy. CDR3 sequence (DNA): TGTGCCAGTAGTATTTACGCGGGAGGCTCCTACAATGAGCAGTTCTTC. Translation gives CASSIYAGGSYNEQFF.